These T cell receptor beta chains were read from a single sample in a study of CXCR3-negative and CXCR3-positive naive CD8 T cells. TCRdb reworked the 5' RACE reads into one entry per CDR3 protein, no DNA. The sample has about 43,000 distinct CDR3 sequences. The sequenced material came from memory CD8+ T cells from blood. Receptor source: a human donor in good health. Some clones in this sample may be carry-over from other donors' samples. Both conserved end residues are part of each CDR3.

j_call,v_call,cdr3_aa
TRBJ2-1,TRBV7-9,CASALPGLAGGRDSSYNEQFF
TRBJ2-7,TRBV28,CASSLRTGGRNEQYF
TRBJ2-7,TRBV7-2,CASSRSEMGTVSYEQYF
TRBJ1-3,TRBV18,CASLGQGNTIYF
TRBJ2-5,TRBV7-9,CASSSRQGSGQYF
TRBJ2-1,TRBV7-9,CASSLVEREKGEQFF
TRBJ2-1,TRBV11-3,CASSSYGTADNEQFF
TRBJ1-5,TRBV6-4,CASSETNSGNQPQHF
TRBJ2-4,TRBV3-1,CASSHPKQGRSEVAKNIQYF
TRBJ2-7,TRBV20-1,CSARDGQGEYEQYF
TRBJ2-1,TRBV27,CASSPTVEAALYNEQFF
TRBJ2-1,TRBV28,CASSFGGEGGVYNEQFF
TRBJ2-5,TRBV20-1,CSARELAGGMETQYF
TRBJ1-2,TRBV14,CASSPTEIFYGYTF
TRBJ2-7,TRBV7-7,CASSLDGGSYEQYF
TRBJ2-5,TRBV7-6,CASSLRGAAQETQYF
TRBJ2-1,TRBV20-1,CSAREARESSYNEQFF
TRBJ1-2,TRBV7-2,CASSFPTESYYGYTF
TRBJ1-1,TRBV25-1,CASRTGGNTEAFF
TRBJ1-1,TRBV29-1,CSVGGDWVEAFF
TRBJ2-4,TRBV4-1,CASSQDSMRTVAKNIQYF
TRBJ2-1,TRBV4-1,CASSHRPGGSSYNEQFF
TRBJ1-5,TRBV12-3/TRBV12-4,CASSLEGMYQPQHF
TRBJ2-7,TRBV7-6,CASSPEQGAYEQYF
TRBJ1-2,TRBV7-8,CASSLVPGVYGYTF
TRBJ2-3,TRBV7-3,CASSLIGATLDTQYF
TRBJ2-2,TRBV10-3,CAISESSSGYTGELFF
TRBJ1-4,TRBV13,CASSLSGVLNEKLFF
TRBJ1-5,TRBV4-3,CASSQDWSWRGNQPQHF